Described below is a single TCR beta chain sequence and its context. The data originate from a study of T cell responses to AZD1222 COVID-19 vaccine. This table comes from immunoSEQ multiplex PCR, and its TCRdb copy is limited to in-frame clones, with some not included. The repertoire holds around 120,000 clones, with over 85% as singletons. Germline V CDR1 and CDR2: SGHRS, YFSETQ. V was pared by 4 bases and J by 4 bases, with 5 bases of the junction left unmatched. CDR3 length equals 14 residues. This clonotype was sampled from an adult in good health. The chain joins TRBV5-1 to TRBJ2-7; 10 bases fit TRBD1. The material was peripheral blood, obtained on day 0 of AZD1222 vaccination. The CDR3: CASSRDRGFYEQYF. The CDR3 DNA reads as TGCGCCAGCAGCCGGGACAGGGGCTTTTACGAGCAGTACTTC. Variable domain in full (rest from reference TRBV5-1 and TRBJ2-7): KAGVTQTPRYLIKTRGQQVTLSCSPISGHRSVSWYQQTPGQGLQFLFEYFSETQRNKGNFPGRFSGRQFSNSRSEMNVSTLELGDSALYLCASSRDRGFYEQYFGPGTRLTVT.